This TCR beta chain is drawn from a study of a mutant IDH1 vaccine in newly diagnosed glioma. Turning to the study itself: Vaccination started 4-6 weeks after radiotherapy alone, or with temozolomide cycles. Those enrolled had earlier been treated with radiotherapy, temozolomide, or both, mostly both.

Using immunoSEQ multiplex PCR, the repertoire was profiled, and TCRdb retains in-frame clones only, with some absent. Of fewer than 60,000 clones in the sample, approximately 65% are singletons; the top ten hold around 4.8%. General study findings and limits: Whatever changes occurred in top peripheral T cell clonotypes seemed unrelated to pseudoprogression.

The V end lost 0 bases, the J end lost 0 bases, and 9 bases lay between the germline ends. CDR1 SGHDN and CDR2 FVKESK come from the germline V gene. CDR3 length: 16 residues. Time point in this sample: week 47, end of study. Each vaccine dose was 300 ug of mutant IDH1 20-mer peptide, with topical imiquimod. Donors' newly diagnosed IDH1-mutant WHO grade 3 or 4 astrocytomas lacked nuclear ATRX. About this clone: Its antigen is as yet unknown.

The chain links TRBV14 to TRBJ2-1; D might be TRBD2 (6 bases). The sequence was collected from a man in his forties with glioma. Some clones in this sample may be carry-over from other donors' samples. Sequencing was performed on peripheral blood mononuclear cells (PBMCs), taken from a glioma patient whose treatment included an IDH1 peptide vaccine. The DNA of the CDR3 is TGTGCCAGCAGCCAAGATGGGGGGAGCTCCTACAATGAGCAGTTCTTC. Translating it yields CASSQDGGSSYNEQFF.